One and the same sample provided the 10 T cell receptor beta chains below, sequenced in a study of stem cell transplantation in POMP-related autoinflammatory disease. The assay was immunoSEQ multiplex PCR, and TCRdb's table has in-frame clones only and misses some. The sample comprises 950 or so clones, 75% to 90% of which are singletons, and 6.5% to 8% rests with the top ten. Sequenced sample: a CXCR5-defined cell subset from PBMCs. These receptors were collected from a human donor in good health.

This chain uses TRBV10-3 with TRBJ1-1, with 7 bases matching TRBD1. This CDR3 has 14 amino acids. Per the germline V gene, CDR1 is ENHRY and CDR2 is SYGVKD. V shed 2 bases and J 3 bases; nucleotides not matched to a gene: 3. This chain's CDR3 is CAISEGTDYTEAFF. CDR3 bases: TGTGCCATCAGTGAGGGGACAGATTACACTGAAGCTTTCTTT.

The chain couples TRBV7-2 to TRBJ1-3; D is undetermined. Trimming removed 6 bases from V and 1 base from J, with 7 bases in between. The CDR3 consists of 13 residues. Germline-derived CDR1 and CDR2 are SGHTA and FQGNSA. Here the CDR3 reads CASSLSSGNTIYF. As DNA, the CDR3 is TGTGCCAGCAGTCTATCTTCTGGAAACACCATATATTTT.

V usage is TRBV2 and J usage is TRBJ2-7; TRBD1 might be the D (6 bases). The germline V gene has CDR1 SNHLY and CDR2 FYNNEI. Trimming left V 6 bases short and J 7 bases short, with 16 bases between. The CDR3 spans 13 residues. The DNA for the CDR3 is TGTGCCAGCAGGGGCCGGGACACCCCAGAGCAGTACTTC. As protein: CASRGRDTPEQYF. Drawing the rest from reference TRBV2 and TRBJ2-7, the complete variable domain is EPEVTQTPSHQVTQMGQEVILRCVPISNHLYFYWYRQILGQKVEFLVSFYNNEISEKSEIFDDQFSVERPDGSNFTLKIRSTKLEDSAMYFCASRGRDTPEQYFGPGTRLTVT.

The V and J genes are TRBV14 and TRBJ2-7, with 8 positions matching TRBD2. The CDR3 is 17 amino acids. V shed 5 bases, J shed 4 bases, and the junction held 16 bases outside the gene matches. The V gene's germline CDR1 is SGHDN and CDR2 FVKESK. CDR3: CASSRRSSGSPNYEQYF. DNA of the CDR3: TGTGCCAGCAGCAGAAGATCGAGCGGGAGCCCTAATTACGAGCAGTACTTC.

J is TRBJ1-5 and V is TRBV15; no reliable D call. Per germline, CDR1 LNHNV and CDR2 YYDKDF (reference sequence). Trimming removed 0 bases at V and 2 bases at J, with 8 bases between. The CDR3 is made up of 15 amino acids. The CDR3 coding sequence is TGTGCCACCAGCAGAGATCGCGCGGGCAATCAGCCCCAGCATTTT. Its protein is CATSRDRAGNQPQHF.

The rearrangement uses TRBV30 and TRBJ1-2; 9 bases match TRBD1. Germline values: CDR1 GTSNPN, CDR2 SVGIG (reference sequence). This CDR3 has 13 amino acids. V was pared by 6 bases and J by 6 bases, with 8 bases of the junction left unmatched. CDR3 bases: TGTGCCTGCCTTGGACAGGGGATCCATGGCTACACCTTC. Translation gives CACLGQGIHGYTF.

V usage is TRBV6-5 and J usage is TRBJ1-3; no definite D call. The length of the CDR3 is 13 residues. Trimming took 8 bases from V and 3 from J, leaving 11 bases between them. The germline V gene has CDR1 MNHEY and CDR2 SVGAGI. CDR3: CASVSGIGNTIYF. CDR3 sequence (DNA): TGTGCCAGCGTAAGCGGTATTGGAAACACCATATATTTT.

This clone was observed a single time. V usage is TRBV6-6 and J usage is TRBJ2-7; D call uncertain. V was clipped by 0 bases and J by 9 bases, with 18 bases between them. The CDR3 covers 15 residues. The germline CDR1 and CDR2 sequences are MNHNY and SVGAGI (reference sequence). The DNA for the CDR3 is TGTGCCAGCAGTTACTCGATAGAGTCGGGCGGTGTGCAGTACTTC. Translated: CASSYSIESGGVQYF.

The chain uses TRBV19 and TRBJ2-7; 10 bases map to TRBD1. This CDR3 is built from 14 residues. Germline V gene data show CDR1 as LNHDA and CDR2 as SQIVND (reference sequence). V lost 10 bases and J lost 6; bases outside the gene matches: 12. Here the CDR3 DNA reads TGTGCCACCTCACGCTGGGACAGGGGTCGCGAGCAGTACTTC. Its translation: CATSRWDRGREQYF. The whole variable domain, remainder taken from reference TRBV19 and TRBJ2-7, is DGGITQSPKYLFRKEGQNVTLSCEQNLNHDAMYWYRQDPGQGLRLIYYSQIVNDFQKGDIAEGYSVSREKKESFPLTVTSAQKNPTAFYLCATSRWDRGREQYFGPGTRLTVT.

The chain uses TRBV29-1 and TRBJ2-1, with D maybe TRBD2 (5 bases). Deletions cut 7 bases from V and 4 bases from J, with 5 bases between. Looked up from germline, CDR1 is SQVTM and CDR2 is ANQGSEA. The CDR3 is 10 residues long. DNA for the CDR3: TGCAGCGGGGAGTACAATGAGCAGTTCTTC. Protein: CSGEYNEQFF.